This TCR beta chain was identified during a study of response to subunit inactivated influenza vaccine. General study points: Authors suggested each seasonal flu vaccination may recruit only limited numbers of new T cells.

V lost 3 bases and J lost 6, with 15 bases in between. Germline V gene lookup returns CDR1 MGHRA and CDR2 YSYEKL. The CDR3 is made up of 15 amino acids. To note about this clonotype: Its antigen is not identified.

TCRdb re-called the RT-PCR reads through MiXCR, storing one row per CDR3 protein. This sample has 550,000 to 600,000 distinct CDR3 sequences, with roughly 10% found just once. The receptor was derived from a man aged 50-59 years who received an inactivated influenza vaccine. The chain links TRBV4-1 to TRBJ2-1, with D tentatively TRBD2 (6 bases). The specimen was PBMCs from blood, collected on the day of vaccination. CDR3 sequence (DNA): TGCGCCAGCAGCCAGGCGTGGTTGGGGGGCAATGAGCAGTTCTTC. Translating gives CASSQAWLGGNEQFF.